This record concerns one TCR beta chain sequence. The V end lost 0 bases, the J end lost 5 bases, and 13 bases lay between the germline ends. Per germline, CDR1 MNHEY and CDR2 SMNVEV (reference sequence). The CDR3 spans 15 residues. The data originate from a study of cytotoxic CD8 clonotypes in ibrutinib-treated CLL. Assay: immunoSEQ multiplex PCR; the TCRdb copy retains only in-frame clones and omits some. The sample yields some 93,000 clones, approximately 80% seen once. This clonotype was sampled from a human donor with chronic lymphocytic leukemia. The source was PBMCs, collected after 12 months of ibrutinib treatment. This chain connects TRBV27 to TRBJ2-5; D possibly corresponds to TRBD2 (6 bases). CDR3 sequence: CASSLSGRAGETQYF. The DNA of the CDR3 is TGTGCCAGCAGTTTATCGGGTCGGGCGGGGGAGACCCAGTACTTC.